The sequence of this TCR beta chain was determined in a study of CD8+ T cells in alopecia areata. Extracted RNA was reverse transcribed, and the resulting cDNA served as sequencing template. Data came from immunoSEQ multiplex PCR; TCRdb stores just in-frame clones and leaves some out. The sample consists of 210,000 or so clones, 66% of them appearing once. CDR1 is MGHDK, CDR2 SYGVNS, per germline. The CDR3 covers 12 residues. Trimming pared 6 bases from V and 4 bases from J, leaving 8 bases between. Treatment specified: oral pan-JAK inhibitor, 5-10 mg twice daily. Sequencing used CD4+ T cells sorted from blood, obtained between weeks 44 and 45, from a patient treated with tofacitinib. This sequence was found in a human donor with alopecia areata. The chain links TRBV25-1 to TRBJ2-3; D tentatively fits TRBD1 or TRBD2 (6 bases each). CDR3 amino acids: CASRRGADTQYF. The CDR3 region has the DNA TGTGCCAGCAGGAGGGGGGCAGATACGCAGTATTTT.